This entry lists 12 T cell receptor beta chains sequenced from one sample in a study of shared clonotypes between healthy human individuals. The table came from immunoSEQ multiplex PCR; TCRdb's copy has only in-frame clones and leaves some out. Among about 1.5 million clones listed, 96% were seen once. Material for sequencing was naive CD4+ T cells sorted from blood. The subset is: CD45RA+ positively selected. The receptor set was obtained from a young man in good health.

The chain recombines TRBV10-1 with TRBJ2-2; TRBD2 aligns across 8 bases. This CDR3 has 15 residues. Germline-derived CDR1 and CDR2 are WNHNN and SYGVQD (reference sequence). Unmatched junction bases numbered 11, after V lost 8 bases and J lost 6 bases. The CDR3 reads CASGSGLAYAGELFF. The CDR3 nucleotides read TGCGCCAGCGGTAGTGGACTAGCTTACGCCGGGGAGCTGTTTTTT.

The chain has TRBV4-3 and TRBJ2-1; 8 bases match TRBD2. The CDR3 loop spans 20 amino acids. Trimming at V came to 3 bases and at J to 1 base, leaving 17 bases not matched to a gene. Per the germline V gene, CDR1 is LGHNA and CDR2 is YSLEER. This CDR3 reads CASSHRIISGSGTSYNEQFF. CDR3 DNA: TGCGCCAGCAGCCACCGGATCATCTCGGGTAGCGGGACTTCCTACAATGAGCAGTTCTTC.

J is TRBJ2-7 and V is TRBV7-2, with TRBD1 as a possible D gene (7 bases). CDR3 length: 15 amino acids. With 5 bases removed from V and 2 bases from J, the gap between germline ends came to 16 bases. The germline CDR1 and CDR2 sequences are SGHTA and FQGNSA. CDR3 residues: CASSLGGDRAYEQYF. The CDR3, as DNA: TGTGCCAGCAGCCTGGGGGGAGACAGGGCCTACGAGCAGTACTTC.

The chain employs TRBV6-1 and TRBJ2-7; D may be TRBD2 (6 bases). Trimming took off 0 bases at V and 3 bases at J, with 18 bases between the two ends. This CDR3 is built from 17 residues. The germline gives CDR1 MNHNS, CDR2 SASEGT. As DNA, the CDR3 is TGTGCCAGCAGTGAAGCCCCCGGTGGGACGGGGGTCTACGAGCAGTACTTC. It translates to CASSEAPGGTGVYEQYF.

V is TRBV30 and J is TRBJ2-1; 11 bases line up with TRBD2. With 0 bases clipped from V and 7 bases from J, the junction kept 20 bases outside the gene matches. Per the germline V gene, CDR1 is GTSNPN and CDR2 is SVGIG (reference sequence). This CDR3 has 20 amino acids. The CDR3 loop is CAWSVRLGHGASGRYNEQFF. The DNA of the CDR3 is TGTGCCTGGAGTGTACGCCTAGGACACGGGGCTAGCGGGAGGTATAATGAGCAGTTCTTC. Complete variable domain (other parts from reference TRBV30 and TRBJ2-1): SQTIHQWPATLVQPVGSPLSLECTVEGTSNPNLYWYRQAAGRGLQLLFYSVGIGQISSEVPQNLSASRPQDRQFILSSKKLLLSDSGFYLCAWSVRLGHGASGRYNEQFFGPGTRLTVL.

The chain is built from TRBV7-2 and TRBJ2-1; 12 bases map to TRBD2. The V and J ends lost 4 bases and 4 bases, in that order; junction bases with no gene match: 5. The CDR3 has 16 residues. Germline-derived CDR1 and CDR2 are SGHTA and FQGNSA. The CDR3 DNA follows: TGTGCCAGCAGCTGGGTGACTAGCGGGAGTTACAATGAGCAGTTCTTC. Translation: CASSWVTSGSYNEQFF. The variable domain in full, with the rest retrieved from reference TRBV7-2 and TRBJ2-1, is GAGVSQSPSNKVTEKGKDVELRCDPISGHTALYWYRQSLGQGLEFLIYFQGNSAPDKSGLPSDRFSAERTGGSVSTLTIQRTQQEDSAVYLCASSWVTSGSYNEQFFGPGTRLTVL.

This CDR3 is CSGRQGANTGELFF. Here the CDR3 DNA reads TGCAGCGGACGACAGGGGGCGAACACCGGGGAGCTGTTTTTT. The rearrangement uses TRBV29-1 and TRBJ2-2; the match to TRBD1 covers 9 bases. The CDR3 loop spans 14 amino acids. The V and J ends lost 7 bases and 0 bases, in that order; junction bases with no gene match: 3. Germline loops: CDR1 SQVTM, CDR2 ANQGSEA.

The chain couples TRBV11-2 to TRBJ2-7; D is uncertain. The CDR3 contains 14 residues. The germline V and J ends were trimmed by 4 bases and 7 bases, with 17 bases remaining between them. Germline CDR1 SGHAT, CDR2 FQNNGV. CDR3 DNA: TGTGCCAGCAGCTCCCCCTCCCGGGTTGAGGAGCAGTACTTC. This encodes CASSSPSRVEEQYF.

The chain joins TRBV5-1 to TRBJ2-1; 7 bases match TRBD2. The CDR3 loop spans 15 amino acids. With 4 bases clipped from V and 1 base from J, the junction kept 5 bases outside the gene matches. Per germline, CDR1 SGHRS and CDR2 YFSETQ. The CDR3 is CASSQSGGSYNEQFF. In nucleotides, the CDR3 is TGCGCCAGCAGCCAGTCGGGGGGATCCTACAATGAGCAGTTCTTC.

The chain is built from TRBV28 and TRBJ2-2; no clear D. CDR3 length equals 16 residues. V was pared by 3 bases and J by 0 bases, with 11 bases between. Germline CDR1 reads MDHEN; CDR2 reads SYDVKM. For the CDR3, the DNA is TGTGCCAGCAGTTTTTTTGGTTGGGCGAACACCGGGGAGCTGTTTTTT. This encodes CASSFFGWANTGELFF.

The J gene is TRBJ2-1, the V gene TRBV29-1; 9 bases are shared with TRBD2. Germline V gene lookup returns CDR1 SQVTM and CDR2 ANQGSEA. J gave up 3 bases and V 7 bases, and 7 bases lay outside the gene matches. This CDR3 comprises 14 residues. The CDR3 DNA follows: TGCAGCGGTATACTAGCGGGCAGCTACAATGAGCAGTTCTTC. This translates into CSGILAGSYNEQFF.

The chain carries TRBV7-8 and TRBJ2-7; 13 nucleotides match TRBD2. Germline trimming cut 4 bases from V and 1 base from J; bases unmatched to any gene: 1. In germline, CDR1 is SGHVS, CDR2 FQNEAQ. This CDR3 contains 15 residues. The CDR3 bases are TGTGCCAGCAGCTCGGGACTAGCGGGATCCTACGAGCAGTACTTC. It encodes CASSSGLAGSYEQYF.